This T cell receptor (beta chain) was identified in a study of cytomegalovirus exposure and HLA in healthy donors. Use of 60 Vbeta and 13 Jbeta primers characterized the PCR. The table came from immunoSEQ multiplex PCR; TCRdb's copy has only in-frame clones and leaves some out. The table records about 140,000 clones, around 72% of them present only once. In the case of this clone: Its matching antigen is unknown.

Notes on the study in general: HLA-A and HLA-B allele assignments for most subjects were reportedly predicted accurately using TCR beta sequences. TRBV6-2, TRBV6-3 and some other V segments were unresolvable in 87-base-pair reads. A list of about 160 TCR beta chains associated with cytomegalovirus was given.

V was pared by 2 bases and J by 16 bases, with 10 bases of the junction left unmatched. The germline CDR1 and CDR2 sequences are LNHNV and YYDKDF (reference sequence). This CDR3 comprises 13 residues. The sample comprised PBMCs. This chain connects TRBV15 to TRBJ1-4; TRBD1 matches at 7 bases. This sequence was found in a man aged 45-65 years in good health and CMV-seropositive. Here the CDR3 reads CATSRSPGQNQFF. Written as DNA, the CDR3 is TGTGCCACCAGCAGAAGCCCGGGACAGAATCAGTTTTTT.